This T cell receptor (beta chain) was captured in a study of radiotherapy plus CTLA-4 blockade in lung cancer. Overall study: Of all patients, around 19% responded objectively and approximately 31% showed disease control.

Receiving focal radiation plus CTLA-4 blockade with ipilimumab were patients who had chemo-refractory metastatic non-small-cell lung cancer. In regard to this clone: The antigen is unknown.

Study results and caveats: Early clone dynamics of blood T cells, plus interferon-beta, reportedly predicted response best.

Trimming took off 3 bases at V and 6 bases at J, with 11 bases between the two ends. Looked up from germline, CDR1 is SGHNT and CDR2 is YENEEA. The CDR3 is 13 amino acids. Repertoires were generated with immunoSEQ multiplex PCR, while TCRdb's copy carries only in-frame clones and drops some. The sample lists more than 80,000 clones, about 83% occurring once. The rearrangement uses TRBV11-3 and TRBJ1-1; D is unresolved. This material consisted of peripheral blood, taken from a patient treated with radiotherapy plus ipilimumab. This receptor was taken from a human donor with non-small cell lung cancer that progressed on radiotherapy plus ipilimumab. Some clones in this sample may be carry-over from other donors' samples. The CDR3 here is CASSLGFGAEAFF. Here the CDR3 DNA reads TGTGCCAGCAGCTTGGGTTTTGGGGCTGAAGCTTTCTTT.